The 27 T cell receptor beta chains in this list originate from one sample, sequenced in a study of control samples from healthy donors and cancer patients. Repertoires were generated with immunoSEQ multiplex PCR, while TCRdb's copy carries only in-frame clones and drops some. Among about 51,000 clones, roughly 90% were seen once, and the ten largest hold 40%. Sequences were obtained from PBMCs. The receptors derive from a man aged 50 to 59 with head and neck cancer.

This rearrangement joins TRBV19 to TRBJ2-5; the D is unclear. CDR3 size: 12 residues. Trimming took off 4 bases at V and 1 base at J, with 4 bases between the two ends. The germline V gene has CDR1 LNHDA and CDR2 SQIVND (reference sequence). The CDR3 spells CASSRGQETQYF. CDR3 nucleotide sequence: TGTGCCAGTAGTAGGGGCCAAGAGACCCAGTACTTC.

The chain couples TRBV27 to TRBJ2-3; possibly TRBD2 for D (6 bases). Germline CDR1 reads MNHEY; CDR2 reads SMNVEV (reference sequence). The CDR3 is 14 residues long. V shed 3 bases and J shed 2 bases, with 9 bases lying between them. The DNA of the CDR3 is TGTGCCAGCAGTTTCGCGGGGAACACAGATACGCAGTATTTT. Protein sequence: CASSFAGNTDTQYF.

The V gene is TRBV6-4, the J gene TRBJ2-2; D is possibly TRBD1 (5 bases). There are 13 residues in the CDR3. V was clipped by 5 bases and J by 1 base, with 5 bases between them. Germline CDR1 is MRHNA and CDR2 is SNTAGT. The CDR3 here is CASSTGNTGELFF. The CDR3 DNA follows: TGTGCCAGCAGTACAGGGAACACCGGGGAGCTGTTTTTT.

This chain uses TRBV28 with TRBJ2-5; the match to TRBD1 covers 7 bases. With 5 bases clipped from V and 5 bases from J, the junction kept 5 bases outside the gene matches. There are 13 residues in the CDR3. CDR1 is MDHEN and CDR2 is SYDVKM in the germline V gene. This chain's CDR3 is CASSRGGWETQYF. DNA for the CDR3: TGTGCCAGCAGTAGAGGGGGCTGGGAGACCCAGTACTTC. Drawing the rest from reference TRBV28 and TRBJ2-5, the complete variable domain is DVKVTQSSRYLVKRTGEKVFLECVQDMDHENMFWYRQDPGLGLRLIYFSYDVKMKEKGDIPEGYSVSREKKERFSLILESASTNQTSMYLCASSRGGWETQYFGPGTRLLVL.

This chain connects TRBV7-9 to TRBJ2-2; D is ambiguous. V was shortened by 6 bases and J by 9 bases, with 14 bases between the two germline ends. The CDR3 is 13 residues long. The germline V gene has CDR1 SEHNR and CDR2 FQNEAQ (reference sequence). The CDR3 is CASRPRSRWELFF. The CDR3 region has the DNA TGTGCCAGCAGGCCCCGTTCAAGATGGGAGCTGTTTTTT.

The chain has TRBV27 and TRBJ1-5, with unresolved D. The V end lost 5 bases, the J end lost 2 bases, and 7 bases lay between the germline ends. Germline CDR1 reads MNHEY; CDR2 reads SMNVEV (reference sequence). CDR3 length: 13 residues. DNA of the CDR3: TGTGCCAGCAGTGCGTGGGGCAATCAGCCCCAGCATTTT. Translating it yields CASSAWGNQPQHF.

This rearrangement joins TRBV18 to TRBJ1-5, with TRBD1 matching over 10 bases. The V and J ends lost 2 bases and 6 bases, in that order; junction bases with no gene match: 7. The CDR3 is 16 residues long. Germline CDR1 and CDR2: KGHSH and LQKENI. This chain's CDR3 is CASSPTSGQGFQPQHF. CDR3 coding DNA: TGTGCCAGCTCACCAACTTCGGGACAGGGGTTTCAGCCCCAGCATTTT.

The J gene is TRBJ2-7, the V gene TRBV3-1 (or the pseudogene TRBV3-2), with 7 bases matching TRBD1. The ends lost 2 bases at V and 5 bases at J; junction bases unmatched: 3. This CDR3 is built from 13 residues. Germline V gene sequence: CDR1 LGHDT, CDR2 YNNKEL (reference sequence). The CDR3 loop is CASSQRQGHEQYF. The CDR3 DNA reads TGTGCCAGCAGCCAACGACAGGGCCACGAGCAGTACTTC.

This clone was picked up a small number of times. This chain joins TRBV3-1 (or the pseudogene TRBV3-2) and TRBJ1-4; TRBD1 agrees at 7 bases. Per the germline V gene, CDR1 is LGHDT and CDR2 is YNNKEL (reference sequence). This CDR3 contains 13 residues. V dropped 4 bases and J dropped 8; count of bases not matched to a gene: 4. CDR3 protein: CASSRQGGEKLFF. The CDR3, as DNA: TGTGCCAGCAGCCGCCAAGGGGGCGAAAAACTGTTTTTT.

This chain connects TRBV11-2 to TRBJ2-7; D remains ambiguous. V was trimmed by 4 bases and J by 2 bases, leaving 12 bases between them. The CDR3 consists of 14 residues. Germline V gene data show CDR1 as SGHAT and CDR2 as FQNNGV. CDR3: CASSSLSWAYEQYF. The CDR3 DNA reads as TGTGCCAGCAGCTCCCTCAGCTGGGCCTACGAGCAGTACTTC.

This sequence joins TRBV30 and TRBJ1-5, with D hard to call. Germline V gene data show CDR1 as GTSNPN and CDR2 as SVGIG (reference sequence). This CDR3 has 13 residues. Between the trimmed V and J ends, which lost 1 base and 6 bases, there was a span of 10 bases. CDR3 DNA: TGTGCCTGGAGTGCCCCGGATGTTCAGCCCCAGCATTTT. Amino acids: CAWSAPDVQPQHF.

The gene calls are TRBV18 and TRBJ2-1, with D possibly being TRBD1 (6 bases). Trimming removed 3 bases from V and 8 bases from J, with 14 bases in between. The CDR3 is 14 amino acids. Germline V gene lookup returns CDR1 KGHSH and CDR2 LQKENI. The DNA of the CDR3 is TGTGCCAGCTCACCCCGGGACACGGCAGATGAGCAGTTCTTC. Protein product: CASSPRDTADEQFF.

V usage is TRBV30 and J usage is TRBJ1-6; D not resolved. The germline V and J ends were trimmed by 1 base and 7 bases, with 8 bases remaining between them. The CDR3 has 13 residues. CDR1 and CDR2 (germline): GTSNPN, SVGIG (reference sequence). The CDR3 DNA follows: TGTGCCTGGAGTGAGTCCTTAAATTCACCCCTCCACTTT. Amino acid sequence: CAWSESLNSPLHF.

V is TRBV7-2 and J is TRBJ1-2, with no clear D. Per the germline V gene, CDR1 is SGHTA and CDR2 is FQGNSA. V dropped 3 bases and J dropped 4 bases, with 12 bases sitting between them. The CDR3 has 14 residues. In DNA form, the CDR3 reads TGTGCCAGCAGCTTTACCCTCCGGCGCTATGGCTACACCTTC. The encoded protein is CASSFTLRRYGYTF.

The chain combines TRBV12-3 or TRBV12-4 with TRBJ2-3; TRBD2 matches at 7 bases. The ends lost 4 bases at V and 10 bases at J; junction bases unmatched: 5. The CDR3 consists of 12 residues. The DNA of the CDR3 is TGTGCCAGCAGTTCCCCTAGCGGCGCGCAGTATTTT. Its protein is CASSSPSGAQYF.

The rearrangement links TRBV23-1 to TRBJ2-7; D remains unclear. TRBV23-1 is an ORF; its function is uncertain. There are 11 residues in the CDR3. The ends were cut back, 8 bases at V and 6 bases at J, with 11 bases in the middle. The CDR3 DNA reads TGCGCCAGCGGAAGGGCCCCCGAGCAGTACTTC. Its protein product is CASGRAPEQYF.

The V and J genes are TRBV9 and TRBJ2-7; no definite D call. Germline V gene sequence: CDR1 SGDLS, CDR2 YYNGEE. The CDR3 has 16 amino acids. Trimming left V 2 bases short and J 3 bases short, with 18 bases between. The DNA for the CDR3 is TGTGCCAGCAGCGTCGTACCCCAGGCATCTCGCTACGAGCAGTACTTC. It is translated as CASSVVPQASRYEQYF.

The V gene is TRBV5-4, the J gene TRBJ2-6; TRBD2 agrees at 7 bases. CDR1 and CDR2 (germline): SGHNT, YYREEE (reference sequence). The CDR3 extends over 18 amino acids. J gave up 0 bases and V 6 bases, and 12 bases lay outside the gene matches. The CDR3 bases are TGTGCCAGCAACGCATGGGCTAGCGGACTCTCTGGGGCCAACGTCCTGACTTTC. Translation gives CASNAWASGLSGANVLTF.

The chain links TRBV29-1 to TRBJ1-1, with D possibly TRBD1 on 5 matching bases. The germline V and J ends were trimmed by 7 bases and 7 bases, with 10 bases remaining between them. The CDR3 loop spans 10 amino acids. CDR1 and CDR2 (germline): SQVTM, ANQGSEA. The CDR3 here is CSARQGEAFF. DNA of the CDR3: TGCAGCGCCAGGCAGGGTGAAGCTTTCTTT.

The chain employs TRBV3-1 (or the pseudogene TRBV3-2) and TRBJ1-6; 7 bases match TRBD1. Germline V lookup: CDR1 LGHDT, CDR2 YNNKEL (reference sequence). V dropped 1 base and J dropped 5; count of bases not matched to a gene: 5. This CDR3 has 16 amino acids. The CDR3 sequence: CASSQAGTVDNSPLHF. The CDR3 bases are TGTGCCAGCAGCCAAGCCGGGACAGTCGATAATTCACCCCTCCACTTT.

The V gene is TRBV19, the J gene TRBJ1-2; the match to TRBD1 covers 7 bases. The CDR3 length is 14 residues. Germline trimming cut 6 bases from V and 3 bases from J; bases unmatched to any gene: 7. The germline gives CDR1 LNHDA, CDR2 SQIVND (reference sequence). As DNA, the CDR3 is TGTGCCAGTAGCAACAGGGGAAGGGACTATGGCTACACCTTC. Residues: CASSNRGRDYGYTF.

The CDR3 bases are TGTGCCAGCTCACGACAGGCGGCGAACACTGAAGCTTTCTTT. This translates into CASSRQAANTEAFF. The V call is TRBV18, the J call TRBJ1-1; D might be TRBD1 (6 bases). The V gene's germline CDR1 is KGHSH and CDR2 LQKENI. The V and J ends lost 4 bases and 1 base respectively, with 10 bases between them. This CDR3 is built from 14 residues.

DNA for the CDR3: TGTGCCAGCAGTTTACCAGGCACCTACGAGCAGTACTTC. Its protein is CASSLPGTYEQYF. V is TRBV27 and J is TRBJ2-7, with D uncertain. The CDR3 loop spans 13 amino acids. V lost 2 bases and J 2 bases, leaving 7 bases between the germline ends. CDR1 and CDR2 from the germline V gene are MNHEY and SMNVEV (reference sequence).

The V and J genes are TRBV9 and TRBJ2-2, with D possibly called TRBD1 or TRBD2 (5 bases each). The CDR3 runs to 15 residues. V gave up 3 bases and J gave up 1 base, with 10 bases separating them. The germline gives CDR1 SGDLS, CDR2 YYNGEE. CDR3 amino acids: CASSAGPKNTGELFF. The CDR3 nucleotides read TGTGCCAGCAGCGCGGGACCGAAGAACACCGGGGAGCTGTTTTTT.

V and J are TRBV27 and TRBJ2-1; no firm D call. V was pared by 6 bases and J by 0 bases, with 15 bases between. The CDR3 is 16 residues long. Germline CDR1 MNHEY, CDR2 SMNVEV (reference sequence). For the CDR3, the DNA is TGTGCCAGCAGCAGGCCTACCCCTCGCTCCTACAATGAGCAGTTCTTC. It encodes CASSRPTPRSYNEQFF.

The chain links TRBV19 to TRBJ1-5; 7 nucleotides match TRBD1. CDR3 length: 14 amino acids. After removal of 3 bases from V and 15 bases from J, the junction contained 14 bases not matched to a gene. Per germline, CDR1 LNHDA and CDR2 SQIVND (reference sequence). CDR3 bases: TGTGCCAGTAGTATGCCTCCTGGACACAGGGGAAGGCATTTT. Its protein product is CASSMPPGHRGRHF.

This sequence joins TRBV2 and TRBJ2-7; D is possibly TRBD1 (6 bases). Germline CDR1 reads SNHLY; CDR2 reads FYNNEI. The CDR3 sequence is 15 residues long. Trimming took off 3 bases at V and 4 bases at J, with 16 bases between the two ends. The CDR3 reads CASSEFVIGGYEQYF. Written as DNA, the CDR3 is TGTGCCAGCAGTGAGTTTGTTATAGGGGGTTACGAGCAGTACTTC.